This T cell receptor beta chain was found in a study of CD8 T cells in ankylosing spondylitis. Whole-study results and caveats: In ankylosing spondylitis patients, matched synovial fluid reportedly showed significant enrichment of disease-linked clones.

As regards this clonotype: The target antigen is unknown.

Trimming pared 5 bases from V and 6 bases from J, leaving 17 bases between. This CDR3 region has 15 residues. The germline V gene has CDR1 SEHNR and CDR2 FQNEAQ (reference sequence). Using its own MiXCR run on the 5' RACE reads, TCRdb lists one record per CDR3 protein. The sample consists of 200,000 to 250,000 distinct CDR3 sequences, about 10% of them appearing once. The sequence was collected from a male donor with ankylosing spondylitis or in good health (not recorded which). This chain uses TRBV7-9 with TRBJ2-1, with D maybe TRBD1 (7 bases). What was sequenced was blood, either unsorted or a sorted T cell fraction (not recorded which). CDR3 sequence: CASSGQAREFNEQFF. The DNA for the CDR3 is TGTGCCAGCAGCGGACAGGCTCGGGAGTTCAATGAGCAGTTCTTC. Drawing the rest from reference TRBV7-9 and TRBJ2-1, the complete variable domain is DTGVSQNPRHKITKRGQNVTFRCDPISEHNRLYWYRQTLGQGPEFLTYFQNEAQLEKSRLLSDRFSAERPKGSFSTLEIQRTEQGDSAMYLCASSGQAREFNEQFFGPGTRLTVL.